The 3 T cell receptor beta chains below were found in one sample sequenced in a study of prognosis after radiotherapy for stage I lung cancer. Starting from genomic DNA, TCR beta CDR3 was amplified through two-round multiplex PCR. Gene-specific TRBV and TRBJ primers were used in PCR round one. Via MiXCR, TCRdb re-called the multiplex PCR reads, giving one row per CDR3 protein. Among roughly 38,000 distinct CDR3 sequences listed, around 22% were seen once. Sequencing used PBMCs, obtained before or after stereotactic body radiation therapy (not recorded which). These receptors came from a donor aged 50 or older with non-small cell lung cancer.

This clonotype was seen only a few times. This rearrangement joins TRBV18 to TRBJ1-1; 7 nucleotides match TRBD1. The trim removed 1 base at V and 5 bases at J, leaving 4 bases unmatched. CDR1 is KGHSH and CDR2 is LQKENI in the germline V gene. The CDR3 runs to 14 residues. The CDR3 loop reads CASSPQTGATEAFF. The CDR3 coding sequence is TGTGCCAGCTCACCACAAACAGGGGCGACTGAAGCTTTCTTT. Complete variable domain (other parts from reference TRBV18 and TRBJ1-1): NAGVMQNPRHLVRRRGQEARLRCSPMKGHSHVYWYRQLPEEGLKFMVYLQKENIIDESGMPKERFSAEFPKEGPSILRIQQVVRGDSAAYFCASSPQTGATEAFFGQGTRLTVV.

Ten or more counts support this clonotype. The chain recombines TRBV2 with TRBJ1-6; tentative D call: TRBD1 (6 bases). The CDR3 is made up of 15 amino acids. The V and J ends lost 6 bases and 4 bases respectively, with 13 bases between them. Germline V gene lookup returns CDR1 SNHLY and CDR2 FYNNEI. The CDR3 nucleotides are TGTGCCAGCAGGCCACAGGGCTCGTATAATTCACCCCTCCACTTT. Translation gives CASRPQGSYNSPLHF.

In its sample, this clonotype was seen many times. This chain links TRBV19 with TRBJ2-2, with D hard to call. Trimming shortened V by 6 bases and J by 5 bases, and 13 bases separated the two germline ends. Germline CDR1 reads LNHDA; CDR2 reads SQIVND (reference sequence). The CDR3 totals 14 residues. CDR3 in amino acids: CASSYGRQTGELFF. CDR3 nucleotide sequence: TGTGCCAGTAGCTACGGTCGCCAGACCGGGGAGCTGTTTTTT.